This T cell receptor (beta chain) was captured by sequencing in a study of molecular identifiers for immune sequencing clone quantification. Whole-study results and caveats: Clones that had above 20 RNA copies took up over 99% of effector molecules but under 1% in naive cells.

This clonotype occurred a few times. Its antigen remains unidentified. TCRdb called the PCR reads again in MiXCR, with one record for every CDR3 protein. Of about 640,000 distinct CDR3 sequences listed, 15% to 20% were seen once; the top ten hold roughly 0.83%. Germline V gene lookup returns CDR1 MNHEY and CDR2 SVGAGI. CDR3 size: 15 residues. With 6 bases removed from V and 3 bases from J, the gap between germline ends came to 17 bases. The origin of this receptor is a human donor in good health. Some libraries in this study had Jurkat cell RNA spiked in. The chain couples TRBV6-5 to TRBJ1-1; D is perhaps TRBD1 (6 bases). Sequenced sample: naive CD8+ T cells from blood, with Jurkat cell RNA spiked in. The sample's subset: FACS-sorted CD8+CD4-CCR7+CD45RA+ naive T cells. CDR3 amino acids: CASSRGTGLHTEAFF. The CDR3 nucleotides read TGTGCCAGCAGCAGGGGCACAGGGTTACACACTGAAGCTTTCTTT.